These T cell receptor beta chains were read from a single sample in a study of OX40 agonist ivuxolimab in advanced cancers. The repertoire was sequenced with immunoSEQ multiplex PCR; TCRdb's copy has only in-frame clones and lacks some. The table has tens of thousands of clones, roughly 93% seen once. Sequencing was performed on CD4+ or CD8+ T cells sorted from blood, taken in a trial of the OX40 agonist ivuxolimab. Receptors originate from an adult with an advanced solid tumor such as melanoma, head and neck, liver or kidney cancer. Both conserved end residues are part of each CDR3. D genes are given only for firm matches. A clone size is listed for some rows: how often the clone was seen (once, few, many), or a class if it is expanded.

j_call v_call clone_size d_call cdr3_nt cdr3_aa
TRBJ1-1 TRBV7-3 - TRBD1 TGTGCCAGCAGTCTATTAGGGGGCGGCACTGAAGCTTTCTTT CASSLLGGGTEAFF
TRBJ2-7 TRBV28 few TRBD1 TGTGCCAGCAGTTCCCCGGGACAGGGTCCATACGAGCAGTACTTC CASSSPGQGPYEQYF
TRBJ2-7 TRBV4-3 - - TGCGCCAGCAGCCAAGATACGAGTTCCTCGTTCGAGCAGTACTTC CASSQDTSSSFEQYF
TRBJ2-1 TRBV19 once TRBD2 TGTGCCAGTAGTACCTTAGCGGGGGGATACAATGAGCAGTTCTTC CASSTLAGGYNEQFF
TRBJ1-3 TRBV7-9 medium-sized - TGTGCCAGCAGCTTTGACACCATATATTTT CASSFDTIYF
TRBJ2-5 TRBV6-5 - - TGTGCCAGCAGTGGATACCAAGAGACCCAGTACTTC CASSGYQETQYF
TRBJ1-5 TRBV19 - TRBD1 TGTGCCAGTAGATTGGACAGGGAAGGCAATCAGCCCCAGCATTTT CASRLDREGNQPQHF
TRBJ2-7 TRBV5-7 - TRBD1 TGTGCCAGCAGCGGCCGGGACAGGGCAACCTACGAGCAGTACTTC CASSGRDRATYEQYF
TRBJ2-7 TRBV27 - TRBD2 TGTGCCAGCAGTCTCGGACTAGCAGCCTACGAGCAGTACTTC CASSLGLAAYEQYF
TRBJ1-1 TRBV19 - - TGTGCCAGTAGTATAGGGCAGGGGTTCATGAACACTGAAGCTTTCTTT CASSIGQGFMNTEAFF
TRBJ1-1 TRBV7-6 - TRBD1 TGTGCCAGCAGCCAAGCGGGACAGGGTGGTAGCACTGAAGCTTTCTTT CASSQAGQGGSTEAFF
TRBJ2-3 TRBV9 - - TGTGCCAGCAGCGACTCCCTTTTGTCGGGACCCACAGATACGCAGTATTTT CASSDSLLSGPTDTQYF
TRBJ2-5 TRBV28 - - TGTGCCAGCAGTTCGGAGGGGGAAGAGACCCAGTACTTC CASSSEGEETQYF
TRBJ2-2 TRBV28 once - TGTGCCAGCAAGGGGACGCGGGAGCTGTTTTTT CASKGTRELFF
TRBJ1-4 TRBV28 - - TGTGCCAGCAGTTTAGCGGAGGGGGGACCAACTAATGAAAAACTGTTTTTT CASSLAEGGPTNEKLFF
TRBJ2-1 TRBV5-6 - - TGTGCCAGCAGCCGAGCGGGCGAGGGTGGGACTGAGCAGTTCTTC CASSRAGEGGTEQFF
TRBJ1-1 TRBV14 - - TGTGCCAGCAGCCAAGATGCAGGGACAGAAGCTTTCTTT CASSQDAGTEAFF
TRBJ2-7 TRBV27 - - TGTGCCAGCAGCTTCTCCTCCGGGACGCGTGCCTACGAGCAGTACTTC CASSFSSGTRAYEQYF
TRBJ2-3 TRBV4-1 - - TGCGCCAGCAGCCAAGCTTTAGGTGATACGCAGTATTTT CASSQALGDTQYF
TRBJ2-1 TRBV4-3 - - TGCGCCAGCAGCCAAGATAGCCAGCGGGTACTTTCGAGCTCCTACAATGAGCAGTTCTTC CASSQDSQRVLSSSYNEQFF
TRBJ2-3 TRBV2 - - TGTGCCAGCAGTGAACAGGATGGAGATACGCAGTATTTT CASSEQDGDTQYF
TRBJ2-7 TRBV15 - - TGTGCCACCAGCAGAGATCGGGGCAACGAGCAGTACTTC CATSRDRGNEQYF
TRBJ2-1 TRBV9 - TRBD1 TGTGCCAGCAGCGTAGAGGGACAGGGTCTCTATGAGCAGTTCTTC CASSVEGQGLYEQFF